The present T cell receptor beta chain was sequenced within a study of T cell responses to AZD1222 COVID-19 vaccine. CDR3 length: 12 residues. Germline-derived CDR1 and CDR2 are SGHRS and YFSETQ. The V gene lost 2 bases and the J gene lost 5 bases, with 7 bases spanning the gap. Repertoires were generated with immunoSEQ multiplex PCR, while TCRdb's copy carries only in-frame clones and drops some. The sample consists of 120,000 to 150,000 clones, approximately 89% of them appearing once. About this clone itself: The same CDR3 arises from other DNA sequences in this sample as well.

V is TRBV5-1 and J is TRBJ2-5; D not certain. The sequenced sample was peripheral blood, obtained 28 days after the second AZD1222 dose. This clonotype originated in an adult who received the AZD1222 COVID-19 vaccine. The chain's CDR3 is CASSFQQETQYF. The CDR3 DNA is TGCGCCAGCAGCTTCCAGCAGGAGACCCAGTACTTC.